What follows are 19 T cell receptor beta chains derived from one specimen sequenced in a study of monozygotic twins with inflammatory bowel disease. No DNA is given; TCRdb re-called the 5' RACE reads and lists each CDR3 protein once. This sample's table has 210,000 or so distinct CDR3 sequences. Sequenced input: blood. All receptors come from a human donor with ulcerative colitis or Crohn's disease, or a healthy co-twin of an affected twin (not recorded which).

CDR3 region: CSSSQGPNQPQHF. V is TRBV7-2 and J is TRBJ1-5; as DNA is missing, the TRBD1 call by TCRdb cannot be tested. Germline loops: CDR1 SGHTA, CDR2 FQGNSA. The CDR3 length is 13 residues.

V usage is TRBV7-2 and J usage is TRBJ1-2; no DNA is available, so the TRBD1 call from TCRdb remains unchecked. Germline assignment: CDR1 SGHTA and CDR2 FQGNSA. The CDR3 runs to 15 residues. The CDR3 loop reads CASSNIVQGAHGYTF.

This chain uses TRBV5-1 with TRBJ1-2; the TRBD1 assignment by TCRdb is unverifiable without DNA. CDR1 SGHRS and CDR2 YFSETQ come from the germline V gene. The CDR3 contains 17 residues. The CDR3 loop is CASSLAGGGTSNYGYTF.

J is TRBJ1-1 and V is TRBV6-5; the TRBD1 assignment by TCRdb is unverifiable without DNA. From germline, CDR1 is MNHEY and CDR2 SVGAGI. The length of the CDR3 is 15 residues. CDR3 protein: CASSYPGQVNTEAFF.

The V and J genes are TRBV5-1 and TRBJ1-1. The V gene's germline CDR1 is SGHRS and CDR2 YFSETQ. This CDR3 spans 15 amino acids. The CDR3 sequence: CASSLEDFLNTEAFF.

V is TRBV12-5 and J is TRBJ1-1. Germline V gene lookup returns CDR1 LGHNT and CDR2 FRNRAP. CDR3 length: 15 amino acids. The CDR3 loop reads CASGLDVVGSTEAFF.

The gene calls are TRBV18 and TRBJ2-3; TCRdb's D call of TRBD1 is untestable without DNA. The length of the CDR3 is 18 residues. Germline V gene data show CDR1 as KGHSH and CDR2 as LQKENI. CDR3 loop: CASSPPSRTGGYTDTQYF.

The chain uses TRBV7-9 and TRBJ2-7; TCRdb returns TRBD2, unconfirmable since there is no DNA. The CDR3 covers 15 residues. Looked up from germline, CDR1 is SEHNR and CDR2 is FQNEAQ (reference sequence). CDR3 sequence: CASSPSGGSSYEQYF.

V is TRBV7-9 and J is TRBJ2-7; TCRdb selects TRBD1, and the lack of DNA leaves this call unchecked. Germline CDR1 reads SEHNR; CDR2 reads FQNEAQ (reference sequence). CDR3 length: 13 residues. Here the CDR3 reads CASSLTVTYEQYF.

J is TRBJ2-1 and V is TRBV7-2. The CDR3 contains 14 residues. The germline V gene encodes CDR1 SGHTA and CDR2 FQGNSA. The CDR3 sequence is CASTPGGAYNEQFF.

The CDR3 loop is CASTNLATDTQYF. The rearrangement uses TRBV12-3 or TRBV12-4 and TRBJ2-3. The CDR3 covers 13 residues.

The V and J genes are TRBV19 and TRBJ1-4. Germline V gene data show CDR1 as LNHDA and CDR2 as SQIVND (reference sequence). This CDR3 region has 15 residues. This chain's CDR3 is CASSIVKNRNEKLFF.

The genes are TRBV20-1 and TRBJ2-3; there is no DNA to check the TCRdb D call of TRBD1. Per germline, CDR1 DFQATT and CDR2 SNEGSKA (reference sequence). This CDR3 contains 14 residues. CDR3 loop: CSARVQGLKDTQYF.

The rearrangement links TRBV10-3 to TRBJ2-2. Germline V CDR1 and CDR2: ENHRY, SYGVKD. The CDR3 length is 14 residues. CDR3 amino acids: CAISEPTPTGELFF.

The chain carries TRBV7-8 and TRBJ1-5; TCRdb's D gene call, TRBD1, goes unchecked for lack of DNA. Per the germline V gene, CDR1 is SGHVS and CDR2 is FQNEAQ. This CDR3 is 15 amino acids long. CDR3 amino acids: CASSYTTGLYQPQHF.

The genes are TRBV5-1 and TRBJ2-5. CDR1 is SGHRS and CDR2 is YFSETQ in the germline V gene. The CDR3 contains 14 residues. This CDR3 is CASSTDGLDETQYF.

The rearrangement uses TRBV12-5 and TRBJ1-5; checking the TCRdb D call of TRBD1 is not possible without DNA. In germline, CDR1 is LGHNT, CDR2 FRNRAP. The CDR3 runs 16 residues. The CDR3 protein is CASGLASPGYNQPQHF.

This chain uses TRBV7-2 with TRBJ1-1; the TCRdb D gene call, TRBD1, has no DNA to confirm it. Per germline, CDR1 SGHTA and CDR2 FQGNSA. The CDR3 sequence is 13 residues long. This chain's CDR3 is CASSFGGLTEAFF.

The CDR3 loop is CSVLAGVGTGELFF. This rearrangement joins TRBV29-1 to TRBJ2-2; absent DNA, TCRdb's TRBD2 call cannot be checked. Germline-derived CDR1 and CDR2 are SQVTM and ANQGSEA. This CDR3 has 14 residues.